Listed here are 20 T cell receptor beta chains from one sample, sequenced in a study of cytomegalovirus exposure and HLA in healthy donors. PCR was performed using 60 Vbeta and 13 Jbeta primers. The method was immunoSEQ multiplex PCR; TCRdb's version includes in-frame clones alone and lacks a portion of them. Found here are nearly 300,000 clones, roughly 90% of them singletons; the top ten hold around 4%. The sequenced sample consisted of PBMCs. The receptors stem from a man in his forties or fifties in good health and CMV-seropositive.

This clone was detected many times. CDR3 sequence: CASGTSGADTQYF. The CDR3 DNA follows: TGTGCTAGTGGGACTAGCGGGGCAGATACGCAGTATTTT. This sequence joins TRBV12-5 and TRBJ2-3; TRBD2 matches at 11 bases. Losses at the gene ends were 6 bases for V and 4 bases for J; bases not matched to a gene: 0. Germline values: CDR1 LGHNT, CDR2 FRNRAP. The CDR3 totals 13 residues.

The chain couples TRBV5-6 to TRBJ2-7; D may be TRBD1 (5 bases). V dropped 2 bases and J dropped 3 bases, with 12 bases sitting between them. Germline V gene sequence: CDR1 SGHDT, CDR2 YYEEEE. The CDR3 sequence is 14 residues long. CDR3: CASSFQGSFYEQYF. CDR3 bases: TGTGCCAGCAGCTTTCAGGGTTCTTTCTACGAGCAGTACTTC.

The V gene is TRBV4-1, the J gene TRBJ1-1; a possible D gene is TRBD1 (6 bases). The germline V and J ends were trimmed by 7 bases and 0 bases, with 9 bases remaining between them. The CDR3 has 13 residues. In germline, CDR1 is MGHRA, CDR2 YSYEKL. CDR3 DNA sequence: TGCGCCAGCACCGGACAGTTGAACACTGAAGCTTTCTTT. Amino acids: CASTGQLNTEAFF.

V gene TRBV28 combines with J gene TRBJ2-3, with 11 positions matching TRBD2. CDR1 and CDR2 from the germline V gene are MDHEN and SYDVKM. Trimming at V came to 6 bases and at J to 3 bases, leaving 5 bases not matched to a gene. The CDR3 spans 15 residues. CDR3 region: CASSQTSGITDTQYF. CDR3 DNA sequence: TGTGCCAGCAGCCAGACTAGCGGGATTACAGATACGCAGTATTTT.

In regard to this clone: The junction does not match germline at one end; this may be a read error. J is TRBJ2-7 and V is TRBV7-9, with TRBD2 matching over 11 bases. The germline gives CDR1 SEHNR, CDR2 FQNEAQ (reference sequence). CDR3 length: 17 amino acids. The CDR3 protein is CSSSLVWGTSGYYEQYF. The CDR3 nucleotides are TGTTCCAGCAGCTTAGTTTGGGGGACTAGCGGCTACTACGAGCAGTACTTC.

The CDR3 loop is CASSPDRGPMSGYTF. The DNA of the CDR3 is TGTGCCAGCAGCCCCGACAGGGGACCTATGTCCGGCTACACCTTC. V gene TRBV6-5 combines with J gene TRBJ1-2; TRBD1 aligns across 8 bases. CDR1 is MNHEY and CDR2 is SVGAGI in the germline V gene. This CDR3 has 15 residues. The ends lost 6 bases at V and 8 bases at J; junction bases unmatched: 14.

This clone turned up a few times. V usage is TRBV19 and J usage is TRBJ2-5; TRBD1 matches at 12 bases. CDR3 length equals 15 residues. J was trimmed by 4 bases and V by 3 bases; bases with no gene match: 3. The germline gives CDR1 LNHDA, CDR2 SQIVND (reference sequence). The CDR3 spells CASSIGTGGLETQYF. CDR3 DNA: TGTGCCAGTAGTATCGGGACAGGGGGCTTAGAGACCCAGTACTTC.

CDR3 region: CASSFGLGPSGRINSYEQYF. CDR3 sequence (DNA): TGCGCCAGCAGCTTCGGTCTCGGTCCTAGCGGGAGGATTAACTCCTACGAGCAGTACTTC. The chain is built from TRBV5-1 and TRBJ2-7; 11 nucleotides line up with TRBD2. Germline assignment: CDR1 SGHRS and CDR2 YFSETQ. Losses at the gene ends were 2 bases for V and 0 bases for J; bases not matched to a gene: 16. This CDR3 comprises 20 residues.

This chain links TRBV19 with TRBJ1-2; D uncertain. Germline CDR1 LNHDA, CDR2 SQIVND (reference sequence). V lost 2 bases, J lost 8 bases, and 12 bases lay in between. The CDR3 length is 13 residues. The CDR3 protein is CASSIFGVRGYTF. DNA for the CDR3: TGTGCCAGTAGTATATTCGGGGTACGAGGCTACACCTTC.

The rearrangement joins TRBV18 to TRBJ2-1; 10 bases align to TRBD1. The V segment lost 3 bases and the J segment 5 bases; nucleotides outside the gene matches: 4. Germline V lookup: CDR1 KGHSH, CDR2 LQKENI. The CDR3 sequence is 15 residues long. The CDR3 sequence is CASSPGQGNHNEQFF. The CDR3 DNA sequence: TGTGCCAGCTCACCGGGACAGGGGAACCACAATGAGCAGTTCTTC.

The genes are TRBV5-4 and TRBJ2-1; tentative D call: TRBD2 (6 bases). CDR3 length: 14 amino acids. Germline CDR1 SGHNT, CDR2 YYREEE (reference sequence). V lost 0 bases and J 7 bases, leaving 11 bases between the germline ends. The CDR3 reads CASSLVGSRNEQFF. CDR3 nucleotide sequence: TGTGCCAGCAGCTTGGTCGGGAGTAGGAATGAGCAGTTCTTC. Based on the CDR3 plus reference TRBV5-4 and TRBJ2-1, the full variable domain is ETGVTQSPTHLIKTRGQQVTLRCSSQSGHNTVSWYQQALGQGPQFIFQYYREEENGRGNFPPRFSGLQFPNYSSELNVNALELDDSALYLCASSLVGSRNEQFFGPGTRLTVL.

The V and J genes are TRBV30 and TRBJ1-2, with D maybe TRBD1 (5 bases). The CDR3 contains 13 residues. From germline, CDR1 is GTSNPN and CDR2 SVGIG (reference sequence). Trimming removed 3 bases from V and 4 bases from J, with 12 bases in between. The CDR3 nucleotides are TGTGCCTGGAGGCGCGGGGCAGCCTATGGCTACACCTTC. Translating gives CAWRRGAAYGYTF.

CDR3 sequence: CASSQVDRGGQETQYF. CDR3 nucleotide sequence: TGTGCCAGCAGCCAAGTTGATCGGGGGGGACAAGAGACCCAGTACTTC. The V and J genes are TRBV4-2 and TRBJ2-5; 8 bases align to TRBD2. The CDR3 runs 16 residues. Per germline, CDR1 LGHNA and CDR2 YNFKEQ. Trimming cost V 1 base and J 2 bases; bases outside gene matches: 6.

The CDR3 DNA sequence: TGTGCCAGCAGCTCTGCGCGGAGCTCCTACGAGCAGTACTTC. Protein product: CASSSARSSYEQYF. V gene TRBV11-2 combines with J gene TRBJ2-7; D ambiguous. This CDR3 has 14 residues. Per the germline V gene, CDR1 is SGHAT and CDR2 is FQNNGV. Trimming stripped 4 bases from V and 0 bases from J, with 10 bases between.

The gene calls are TRBV5-1 and TRBJ2-3, with TRBD1 matching 9 bases. Germline V gene lookup returns CDR1 SGHRS and CDR2 YFSETQ. There are 17 residues in the CDR3. With V trimmed by 2 bases and J by 1 base, 8 bases remained unmatched. CDR3: CASSFVTGGTGTDTQYF. For the CDR3, the DNA is TGCGCCAGCAGCTTCGTGACAGGGGGGACTGGCACAGATACGCAGTATTTT. The full variable domain, its missing parts supplied by reference TRBV5-1 and TRBJ2-3, is KAGVTQTPRYLIKTRGQQVTLSCSPISGHRSVSWYQQTPGQGLQFLFEYFSETQRNKGNFPGRFSGRQFSNSRSEMNVSTLELGDSALYLCASSFVTGGTGTDTQYFGPGTRLTVL.

The genes are TRBV18 and TRBJ2-7, with TRBD2 matching 7 bases. CDR1 is KGHSH and CDR2 is LQKENI in the germline V gene. The CDR3 is 14 residues long. With 1 base clipped from V and 5 bases from J, the junction kept 5 bases outside the gene matches. The CDR3 DNA reads as TGTGCCAGCTCACCACGCCGCGGGAGTGACGAGCAGTACTTC. Translated, it gives CASSPRRGSDEQYF. The full variable domain, with the rest looked up from reference TRBV18 and TRBJ2-7, is NAGVMQNPRHLVRRRGQEARLRCSPMKGHSHVYWYRQLPEEGLKFMVYLQKENIIDESGMPKERFSAEFPKEGPSILRIQQVVRGDSAAYFCASSPRRGSDEQYFGPGTRLTVT.

This chain uses TRBV19 with TRBJ2-2; 11 nucleotides line up with TRBD2. Germline V gene sequence: CDR1 LNHDA, CDR2 SQIVND (reference sequence). The junction had 5 bases not matched to a gene; V was cut back by 3 bases and J by 5 bases. This CDR3 spans 16 amino acids. CDR3 sequence reads: CASSILAGGGTGELFF. The CDR3, as DNA: TGTGCCAGTAGTATCCTAGCGGGAGGAGGGACCGGGGAGCTGTTTTTT.

This clone occurred a few times. This chain's CDR3 is CASSPGGLAGVGYEQYF. CDR3 coding DNA: TGTGCCAGCAGCCCTGGGGGCCTAGCGGGAGTAGGGTACGAGCAGTACTTC. This chain uses TRBV7-2 with TRBJ2-7; 10 nucleotides match TRBD2. The CDR3 totals 17 residues. Germline V gene sequence: CDR1 SGHTA, CDR2 FQGNSA. The J segment lost 4 bases and the V segment lost 5 bases, leaving 14 bases of the junction unmatched. The full variable domain, its missing parts supplied by reference TRBV7-2 and TRBJ2-7, is GAGVSQSPSNKVTEKGKDVELRCDPISGHTALYWYRQSLGQGLEFLIYFQGNSAPDKSGLPSDRFSAERTGGSVSTLTIQRTQQEDSAVYLCASSPGGLAGVGYEQYFGPGTRLTVT.

The chain carries TRBV2 and TRBJ1-1; no clear D gene. This CDR3 spans 15 amino acids. V was clipped by 6 bases and J by 0 bases, with 14 bases between them. Per the germline V gene, CDR1 is SNHLY and CDR2 is FYNNEI. The CDR3 here is CASRRGDSMNTEAFF. Here the CDR3 DNA reads TGTGCCAGCAGGAGAGGAGACTCCATGAACACTGAAGCTTTCTTT.

The gene calls are TRBV5-1 and TRBJ2-1; D is possibly TRBD1 (5 bases). Trimming took 2 bases from V and 3 from J, leaving 6 bases between them. Germline-derived CDR1 and CDR2 are SGHRS and YFSETQ. CDR3 length equals 13 residues. DNA of the CDR3: TGCGCCAGCAGCTTAGACAGCTACAATGAGCAGTTCTTC. This sequence encodes CASSLDSYNEQFF. The full variable domain, completed using reference TRBV5-1 and TRBJ2-1, is KAGVTQTPRYLIKTRGQQVTLSCSPISGHRSVSWYQQTPGQGLQFLFEYFSETQRNKGNFPGRFSGRQFSNSRSEMNVSTLELGDSALYLCASSLDSYNEQFFGPGTRLTVL.